The 11 T cell receptor beta chains presented below share a single source sample, sequenced in a study of shared clonotypes between healthy human individuals. Libraries were prepared by immunoSEQ multiplex PCR; TCRdb keeps only in-frame clonotypes and omits some of them. The sample consists of around 2,000,000 clones, about 95% of them appearing once. Naive CD8 cells lacked CD45RO and underwent positive selection for CCR7, leaving out terminally differentiated effector memory CD45RA+ cells. Sequences were obtained from naive CD8+ T cells sorted from blood. The source of these receptors is a man aged 18 to 35 in good health.

CDR3 DNA: TGTGCCAGCAGTGAAATTGGCCCGGCCTACGAGCAGTACTTC. It is translated as CASSEIGPAYEQYF. The chain recombines TRBV6-1 with TRBJ2-7; D gene uncertain. The CDR3 runs 14 residues. Trimming shortened V by 2 bases and J by 2 bases, and 10 bases separated the two germline ends. CDR1 is MNHNS and CDR2 is SASEGT in the germline V gene.

The genes are TRBV4-2 and TRBJ2-7; 8 bases agree with TRBD2. The V segment lost 8 bases and the J segment 3 bases; nucleotides outside the gene matches: 9. From germline, CDR1 is LGHNA and CDR2 YNFKEQ. The CDR3 loop spans 14 amino acids. In DNA, the CDR3 is TGTGCCAGCGCCGCCTTCGGGGGGGACTACGAGCAGTACTTC. Amino acid sequence: CASAAFGGDYEQYF.

The chain couples TRBV27 to TRBJ1-4; 7 bases are shared with TRBD1. Germline V lookup: CDR1 MNHEY, CDR2 SMNVEV (reference sequence). The ends lost 10 bases at V and 0 bases at J; junction bases unmatched: 14. The CDR3 is made up of 17 amino acids. CDR3 protein: CATRGYGAAATNEKLFF. CDR3 nucleotide sequence: TGTGCCACCAGGGGGTACGGAGCGGCTGCAACTAATGAAAAACTGTTTTTT.

On this clone itself: Distinct nucleotide sequences in the sample also encode this CDR3. The chain recombines TRBV30 with TRBJ2-6; possible D gene TRBD2, 6 bases. This CDR3 has 14 amino acids. The germline V gene encodes CDR1 GTSNPN and CDR2 SVGIG (reference sequence). Trimming removed 2 bases at V and 1 base at J, with 6 bases between. This CDR3 reads CAWSRGSGANVLTF. DNA for the CDR3: TGTGCCTGGAGTCGGGGGTCTGGGGCCAACGTCCTGACTTTC.

As regards this clone: This sample also contains other DNA sequences that code for the same CDR3. The rearrangement links TRBV9 to TRBJ1-1, with a weak D call TRBD1 (5 bases). CDR3 length: 14 residues. V lost 0 bases and J 1 base, leaving 7 bases between the germline ends. Germline CDR1 and CDR2: SGDLS and YYNGEE. CDR3: CASSVGGWNTEAFF. In DNA form, the CDR3 reads TGTGCCAGCAGCGTAGGGGGCTGGAACACTGAAGCTTTCTTT.

This rearrangement joins TRBV7-9 to TRBJ1-2; TRBD1 might be the D (5 bases). Per germline, CDR1 SEHNR and CDR2 FQNEAQ (reference sequence). The CDR3 is 13 residues long. V lost 4 bases and J lost 8, with 14 bases in between. CDR3 region: CASSSGNQGGYTF. The CDR3 region has the DNA TGTGCCAGCAGCTCCGGGAATCAGGGCGGCTACACCTTC.

Turning to this clone: The same CDR3 arises from other DNA sequences in this sample as well. The V call is TRBV30, the J call TRBJ1-4, with D perhaps matching TRBD1 (6 bases). The germline CDR1 and CDR2 sequences are GTSNPN and SVGIG (reference sequence). The CDR3 totals 14 residues. Deletions cut 0 bases from V and 1 base from J, with 6 bases between. The chain's CDR3 is CAWSVGGTNEKLFF. CDR3 bases: TGTGCCTGGAGTGTAGGGGGAACTAATGAAAAACTGTTTTTT. Looking up the rest from reference TRBV30 and TRBJ1-4 gives the full variable domain: SQTIHQWPATLVQPVGSPLSLECTVEGTSNPNLYWYRQAAGRGLQLLFYSVGIGQISSEVPQNLSASRPQDRQFILSSKKLLLSDSGFYLCAWSVGGTNEKLFFGSGTQLSVL.

The chain uses TRBV2 and TRBJ2-7; D unresolved. This CDR3 is 12 amino acids long. Germline CDR1 SNHLY, CDR2 FYNNEI. The V gene lost 8 bases and the J gene lost 1 base, with 9 bases spanning the gap. The CDR3 loop is CASVGQSYEQYF. CDR3 DNA sequence: TGTGCCAGCGTAGGGCAGTCCTACGAGCAGTACTTC.

As to this clone: Other DNA sequences within the sample encode an identical CDR3. The chain combines TRBV27 with TRBJ2-7; perhaps TRBD2 as D (6 bases). With 6 bases removed from V and 3 bases from J, the gap between germline ends came to 15 bases. CDR3 length: 14 residues. Per germline, CDR1 MNHEY and CDR2 SMNVEV (reference sequence). The CDR3 loop reads CASSPGLGIYEQYF. CDR3 in DNA: TGTGCCAGCAGCCCGGGACTGGGCATCTACGAGCAGTACTTC.

The gene calls are TRBV10-3 and TRBJ2-2; 12 bases line up with TRBD2. The CDR3 sequence is 15 residues long. Germline CDR1 and CDR2: ENHRY and SYGVKD. With 6 bases clipped from V and 5 bases from J, the junction kept 4 bases outside the gene matches. CDR3 residues: CAIRRTSGETGELFF. Here the CDR3 DNA reads TGTGCCATCAGGAGGACTAGCGGGGAAACCGGGGAGCTGTTTTTT.

V gene TRBV15 combines with J gene TRBJ1-2; D call uncertain. CDR3 size: 18 residues. The germline CDR1 and CDR2 sequences are LNHNV and YYDKDF (reference sequence). The V and J ends lost 5 bases and 0 bases respectively, with 22 bases between them. This CDR3 is CATSFRAGVPVTNYGYTF. In DNA, the CDR3 is TGTGCCACCAGCTTCCGAGCAGGCGTCCCCGTTACTAACTATGGCTACACCTTC. The complete variable domain, with remaining parts taken from reference TRBV15 and TRBJ1-2, reads DAMVIQNPRYQVTQFGKPVTLSCSQTLNHNVMYWYQQKSSQAPKLLFHYYDKDFNNEADTPDNFQSRRPNTSFCFLDIRSPGLGDTAMYLCATSFRAGVPVTNYGYTFGSGTRLTVV.